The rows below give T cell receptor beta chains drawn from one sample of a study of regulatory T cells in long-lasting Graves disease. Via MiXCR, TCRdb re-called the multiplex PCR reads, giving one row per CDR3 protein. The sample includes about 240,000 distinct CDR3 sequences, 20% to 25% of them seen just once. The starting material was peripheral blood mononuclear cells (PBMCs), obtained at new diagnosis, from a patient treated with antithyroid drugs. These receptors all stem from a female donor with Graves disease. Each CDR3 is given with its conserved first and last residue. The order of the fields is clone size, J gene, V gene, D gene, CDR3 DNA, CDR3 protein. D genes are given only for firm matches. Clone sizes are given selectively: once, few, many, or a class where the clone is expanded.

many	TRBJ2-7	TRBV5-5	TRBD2	TGTGCCAGCAGCTTGCGGGGACTAGCGGCGACCTACGAGCAGTACTTC	CASSLRGLAATYEQYF
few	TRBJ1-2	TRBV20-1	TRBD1	TGCAGTGCTACAGCTCCGGGACAGGGCGATGGCTACACCTTC	CSATAPGQGDGYTF
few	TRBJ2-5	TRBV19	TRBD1	TGTGCCAGTAGTGTCACAGGGGGCTCAGAGACCCAGTACTTC	CASSVTGGSETQYF
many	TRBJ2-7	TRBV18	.	TGTGCCAGCTCCCCCACAGGCCCGCCCTACGAGCAGTACTTC	CASSPTGPPYEQYF
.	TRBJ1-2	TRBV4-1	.	TGCGCCAGCAGCCAATCACTAGCAAAGTCCTATGGCTACACCTTC	CASSQSLAKSYGYTF
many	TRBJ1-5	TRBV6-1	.	TGTGCCAGCAGTGAGGAAGATGGTCAGCCCCAGCATTTT	CASSEEDGQPQHF
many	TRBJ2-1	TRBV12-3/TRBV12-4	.	TGTGCCAGCAGTTCCTCAGGTGGAGCTATAAATGAGCAGTTCTTC	CASSSSGGAINEQFF
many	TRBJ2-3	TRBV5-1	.	TGCGCCAGCAGCCAAACGACAGATACGCAGTATTTT	CASSQTTDTQYF
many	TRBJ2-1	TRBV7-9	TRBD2	TGTGCCAGCAGCCCATGGACTAGCGGGAGAGCCAATGAGCAGTTCTTC	CASSPWTSGRANEQFF
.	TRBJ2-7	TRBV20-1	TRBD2	TGCAGTGCTCCGCGCGGGGGGGGCTCCTACGAGCAGTACTTC	CSAPRGGGSYEQYF
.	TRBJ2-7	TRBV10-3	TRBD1	TGTGCCATCAGTGAGCGACAGGGGATGTACGAGCAGTACTTC	CAISERQGMYEQYF
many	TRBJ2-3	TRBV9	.	TGTGCCAGCAGCCCCACCGTCCAGCGGAGGGGAGATACGCAGTATTTT	CASSPTVQRRGDTQYF
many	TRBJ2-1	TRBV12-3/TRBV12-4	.	TGTGCCAGCCTACACGGGAGTTTTAACAATGAGCAGTTCTTC	CASLHGSFNNEQFF
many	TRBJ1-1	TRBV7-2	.	TGTGCCAGCAGCATCCAGGGTGGAGGGGCGAACACTGAAGCTTTCTTT	CASSIQGGGANTEAFF
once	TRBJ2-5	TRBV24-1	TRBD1	TGTGCCACCAGTGATGACAGGGTAGCCGAGACCCAGTACTTC	CATSDDRVAETQYF
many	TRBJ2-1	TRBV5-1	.	TGCGCCAGCAGCCCCCAGGGCCCTCGGGAGCAGTTCTTC	CASSPQGPREQFF
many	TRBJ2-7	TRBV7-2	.	TGTGCCAGCAGCAGGGCACAGGGTTCCTACGAGCAGTACTTC	CASSRAQGSYEQYF
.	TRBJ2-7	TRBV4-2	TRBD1	TGTGCCAGCAGCCAAGATTACAGGGACAGCTACGAGCAGTACTTC	CASSQDYRDSYEQYF
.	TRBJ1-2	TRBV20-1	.	TGCAGTTTCGCGAACAGCGCTAACTATGGCTACACCTTC	CSFANSANYGYTF
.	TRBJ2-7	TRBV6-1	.	TGTGCCAGCAGCCAGGACCCAGACTACGAGCAGTACTTC	CASSQDPDYEQYF
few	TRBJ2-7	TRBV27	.	TGTGCCAGCAGTTCCAGGGGCAAAGTCGACGAGCAGTACTTC	CASSSRGKVDEQYF
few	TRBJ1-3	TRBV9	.	TGTGCCAGCAGCGTAGCCGCCGGGAGGACTGGAAACACCATATATTTT	CASSVAAGRTGNTIYF
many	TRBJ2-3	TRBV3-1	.	TGTGCCAGCAGGGAATCTAGGGCAGATACGCAGTATTTT	CASRESRADTQYF
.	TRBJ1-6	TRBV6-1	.	TGTACCAGCCCACCCCTCCACTTT	CTSPPLHF
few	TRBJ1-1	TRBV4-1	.	TGCGCCAGCAGCCAAGACACGGGGATCACTGAAGCTTTCTTT	CASSQDTGITEAFF
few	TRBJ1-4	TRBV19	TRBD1	TGTGCCAGTAGTTCGGGACAGGAGGCGGAGAAGGAAAAACTGTTTTTT	CASSSGQEAEKEKLFF
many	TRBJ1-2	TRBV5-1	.	TGCGCCAGCAGCCCGGAGGGAGGGGACTATGGCTACACCTTC	CASSPEGGDYGYTF
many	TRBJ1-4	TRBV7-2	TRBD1	TGTGCCAGCAGCTTAGGGGGACAGCCTGCAACTAATGAAAAACTGTTTTTT	CASSLGGQPATNEKLFF
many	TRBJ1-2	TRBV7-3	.	TGTGCCAGCAGCGCCGGGTCGCTGAGGGGCTACACCTTC	CASSAGSLRGYTF
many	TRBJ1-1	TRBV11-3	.	TGTGCCAGCAGCCCGCAAAGGGACGGAACGCTGAACACTGAAGCTTTCTTT	CASSPQRDGTLNTEAFF
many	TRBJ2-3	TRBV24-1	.	TGTGCCACCAGTGATTTGCGGACCGGGGCGCCCGATACGCAGTATTTT	CATSDLRTGAPDTQYF
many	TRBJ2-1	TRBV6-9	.	TGTGCCAGCAGTTCCGGCGGGGAGCAGTTCTTC	CASSSGGEQFF
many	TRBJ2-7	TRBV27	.	TGTGCCAGCATCTCGAGCTCCTACGAGCAGTACTTC	CASISSSYEQYF
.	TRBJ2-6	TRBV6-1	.	TGTGCCGCTCAGCGGTCGGGAAGCTCTGGGGCCAACGTCCTGACTTTC	CAAQRSGSSGANVLTF
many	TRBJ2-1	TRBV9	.	TGTGCCAGCACCTTGCCAGGGGGGAATGAGCAGTTCTTC	CASTLPGGNEQFF
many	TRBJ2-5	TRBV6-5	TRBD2	TGTGCCAGCAGTTACCCTAGCGGAGGCTTAGAGACCCAGTACTTC	CASSYPSGGLETQYF
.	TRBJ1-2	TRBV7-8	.	TGTGCCAGCAGCTTAGGGCGGGAGGGGGGCTACACCTTC	CASSLGREGGYTF
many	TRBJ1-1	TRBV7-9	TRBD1	TGTGCCAGCAGCTCCTTGACAGGGGCCCTGGCTGAAGCTTTCTTT	CASSSLTGALAEAFF
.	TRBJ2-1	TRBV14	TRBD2	TGTGCCAGCAGCTCTTCGGGGGGACCAGAGCAGTTCTTC	CASSSSGGPEQFF
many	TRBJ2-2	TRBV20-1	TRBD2	TGCAGTGCTATTGAGGGGACTAGCGGGATAGGGGAGCTGTTTTTT	CSAIEGTSGIGELFF
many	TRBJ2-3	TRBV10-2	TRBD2	TGCGCCAGCAAGGTTACTAGCGGGGGTGCAGATACGCAGTATTTT	CASKVTSGGADTQYF
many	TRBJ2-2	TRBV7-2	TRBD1	TGTGCCAGCAGGAGACAGGGGTGGGGCACCGGGGAGCTGTTTTTT	CASRRQGWGTGELFF
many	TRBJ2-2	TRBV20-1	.	TGCAGTGCTAGTGGGGCAGGCCGAAACACCGGGGAGCTGTTTTTT	CSASGAGRNTGELFF
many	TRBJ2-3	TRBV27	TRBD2	TGTGCCAGCAGTTTACTGCGGGGGGCTCTCACAGATACGCAGTATTTT	CASSLLRGALTDTQYF
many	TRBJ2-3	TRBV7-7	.	TGTGCCAGCAGCCCCTCAGAGGTTAGCTCAGATACGCAGTATTTT	CASSPSEVSSDTQYF
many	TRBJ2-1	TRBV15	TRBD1	TGTGCCACCAGCAGAGATGTCGGGACAGGGTCCTACAATGAGCAGTTCTTC	CATSRDVGTGSYNEQFF
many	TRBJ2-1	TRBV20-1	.	TGCAGTGCTAGAGGGCTAGCGTCCTACAATGAGCAGTTCTTC	CSARGLASYNEQFF
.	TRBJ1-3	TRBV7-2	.	TGTGCCAGCAGCTCGACCGGGACACTCGGAAACACCATATATTTT	CASSSTGTLGNTIYF